Listed below are T cell receptor beta chains from one sample, sequenced in a study of Ad26.COV2.S vaccination and SARS-CoV-2 variants. Sequencing used immunoSEQ multiplex PCR; TCRdb keeps in-frame clones, though not all of them. The sample includes about 250,000 clones, 87% seen only once; the top ten take more than 2.5%. The material was peripheral blood, obtained in a trial of Ad26.COV2.S vaccine versus placebo. The receptors originated from a person between 18 and 65 years old who received the Ad26.COV2.S COVID-19 vaccine or a placebo. Both conserved end residues are part of each CDR3. A D gene is named only where the DNA matches it firmly. Clone size is not always given. Where it is, it says once, few, many or a class for expanded clones.

j_gene: TRBJ2-7; d_gene: TRBD1; v_gene: TRBV4-2; len: 16; abundance: .; CDR3aa: CASSQVGGTGPSEQYF; CDR3nt: TGTGCCAGCAGCCAAGTCGGCGGGACAGGGCCGTCCGAGCAGTACTTC
j_gene: TRBJ2-7; d_gene: .; v_gene: TRBV5-1; len: 16; abundance: .; CDR3aa: CASSLATSRASYEQYF; CDR3nt: TGCGCCAGCAGCTTGGCCACTTCGAGGGCGTCCTACGAGCAGTACTTC
j_gene: TRBJ2-1; d_gene: .; v_gene: TRBV12-3/TRBV12-4; len: 13; abundance: .; CDR3aa: CASSDGLDNEQFF; CDR3nt: TGTGCCAGCAGTGACGGACTTGACAATGAGCAGTTCTTC
j_gene: TRBJ2-7; d_gene: .; v_gene: TRBV5-1; len: 15; abundance: .; CDR3aa: CASKKGSEVSYEQYF; CDR3nt: TGCGCCAGCAAGAAGGGTAGCGAGGTTTCCTACGAGCAGTACTTC
j_gene: TRBJ2-7; d_gene: TRBD2; v_gene: TRBV14; len: 15; abundance: .; CDR3aa: CASSGWTSGPLEQYF; CDR3nt: TGTGCCAGCAGCGGTTGGACTAGCGGTCCCCTGGAGCAGTACTTC
j_gene: TRBJ2-7; d_gene: .; v_gene: TRBV10-3; len: 12; abundance: .; CDR3aa: CAISESGYEQYF; CDR3nt: TGTGCCATCAGTGAGTCAGGCTACGAGCAGTACTTC
j_gene: TRBJ1-1; d_gene: TRBD1; v_gene: TRBV19; len: 16; abundance: .; CDR3aa: CASFPYPGQGAAEAFF; CDR3nt: TGTGCCAGTTTTCCCTACCCGGGACAGGGGGCGGCTGAAGCTTTCTTT
j_gene: TRBJ1-4; d_gene: .; v_gene: TRBV6-5; len: 14; abundance: once; CDR3aa: CASREDTNNEKLFF; CDR3nt: TGTGCCAGCAGAGAGGACACTAATAATGAAAAACTGTTTTTT
j_gene: TRBJ2-5; d_gene: TRBD2; v_gene: TRBV11-2; len: 16; abundance: .; CDR3aa: CASSLGLAAYQETQYF; CDR3nt: TGTGCCAGCAGCCTAGGACTAGCGGCCTACCAAGAGACCCAGTACTTC
j_gene: TRBJ2-2; d_gene: .; v_gene: TRBV30; len: 16; abundance: .; CDR3aa: CAWSVETTVNTGELFF; CDR3nt: TGTGCCTGGAGTGTAGAGACGACAGTGAACACCGGGGAGCTGTTTTTT
j_gene: TRBJ1-3; d_gene: .; v_gene: TRBV30; len: 14; abundance: once; CDR3aa: CACPGAGYGNTIYF; CDR3nt: TGTGCCTGCCCTGGGGCAGGCTATGGAAACACCATATATTTT
j_gene: TRBJ1-1; d_gene: .; v_gene: TRBV27; len: 15; abundance: .; CDR3aa: CASSLSTSANTEAFF; CDR3nt: TGTGCCAGCAGTTTATCTACCAGCGCGAACACTGAAGCTTTCTTT
j_gene: TRBJ1-5; d_gene: .; v_gene: TRBV6-5; len: 15; abundance: .; CDR3aa: CASSTRPDSNQPQHF; CDR3nt: TGTGCCAGCAGTACCCGCCCAGATAGCAATCAGCCCCAGCATTTT
j_gene: TRBJ2-7; d_gene: .; v_gene: TRBV2; len: 15; abundance: .; CDR3aa: CASSGGPGGSYEQYF; CDR3nt: TGTGCCAGCAGTGGAGGTCCCGGAGGTTCCTACGAGCAGTACTTC
j_gene: TRBJ2-7; d_gene: .; v_gene: TRBV2; len: 10; abundance: .; CDR3aa: CASSNYEQYF; CDR3nt: TGTGCCAGCAGTAACTACGAGCAGTACTTC
j_gene: TRBJ1-2; d_gene: .; v_gene: TRBV3-1/TRBV3-2; len: 13; abundance: .; CDR3aa: CASSRQVAYGYTF; CDR3nt: TGTGCCAGCAGCCGACAGGTCGCATATGGCTACACCTTC
j_gene: TRBJ2-5; d_gene: .; v_gene: TRBV10-1; len: 13; abundance: once; CDR3aa: CASSENPSETQYF; CDR3nt: TGCGCCAGCAGTGAGAACCCTTCGGAGACCCAGTACTTC
j_gene: TRBJ1-5; d_gene: .; v_gene: TRBV6-5; len: 15; abundance: few; CDR3aa: CASSYSYSADQPQHF; CDR3nt: TGTGCCAGCAGTTACTCATACTCGGCTGATCAGCCCCAGCATTTT
j_gene: TRBJ2-7; d_gene: TRBD2; v_gene: TRBV19; len: 14; abundance: few; CDR3aa: CASSRAGVGYEQYF; CDR3nt: TGTGCCAGTAGTCGAGCGGGAGTAGGTTACGAGCAGTACTTC
j_gene: TRBJ2-7; d_gene: .; v_gene: TRBV6-5; len: 15; abundance: .; CDR3aa: CASSYSGLLGYEQYF; CDR3nt: TGTGCCAGCAGTTACTCGGGACTCCTTGGCTACGAGCAGTACTTC
j_gene: TRBJ1-2; d_gene: TRBD1; v_gene: TRBV7-2; len: 13; abundance: .; CDR3aa: CASSSRGVGGYTF; CDR3nt: TGTGCCAGCAGCTCCAGGGGGGTAGGTGGCTACACCTTC
j_gene: TRBJ1-4; d_gene: TRBD1; v_gene: TRBV5-1; len: 18; abundance: .; CDR3aa: CASRPTGTGHPANEKLFF; CDR3nt: TGCGCCAGCAGGCCAACCGGGACAGGGCATCCAGCTAATGAAAAACTGTTTTTT
j_gene: TRBJ1-5; d_gene: .; v_gene: TRBV9; len: 13; abundance: .; CDR3aa: CASSVATGQPQHF; CDR3nt: TGTGCCAGCAGCGTAGCTACCGGTCAGCCCCAGCATTTT
j_gene: TRBJ1-1; d_gene: TRBD1; v_gene: TRBV5-1; len: 16; abundance: .; CDR3aa: CASSLRQGGENTEAFF; CDR3nt: TGCGCCAGCAGCCTTAGACAGGGAGGGGAGAACACTGAAGCTTTCTTT
j_gene: TRBJ2-1; d_gene: .; v_gene: TRBV11-1; len: 16; abundance: .; CDR3aa: CASSLGGGSPPNEQFF; CDR3nt: TGTGCCAGCAGCTTAGGAGGTGGGTCCCCTCCCAATGAGCAGTTCTTC
j_gene: TRBJ1-6; d_gene: TRBD1; v_gene: TRBV5-6; len: 14; abundance: .; CDR3aa: CASSRDRGNSPLHF; CDR3nt: TGTGCCAGCAGCCGGGACAGGGGAAATTCACCCCTCCACTTT
j_gene: TRBJ2-7; d_gene: .; v_gene: TRBV3-1/TRBV3-2; len: 18; abundance: .; CDR3aa: CASSQEVSVRLSISEQYF; CDR3nt: TGTGCCAGCAGCCAAGAGGTCTCGGTTCGACTCTCGATCAGCGAGCAGTACTTC
j_gene: TRBJ1-4; d_gene: TRBD1; v_gene: TRBV18; len: 16; abundance: .; CDR3aa: CASSQGQPATNEKLFF; CDR3nt: TGTGCCAGCTCACAGGGACAGCCTGCAACTAATGAAAAACTGTTTTTT
j_gene: TRBJ2-5; d_gene: .; v_gene: TRBV7-2; len: 16; abundance: .; CDR3aa: CASSLALTVGGETQYF; CDR3nt: TGTGCCAGCAGCTTAGCTCTCACCGTTGGAGGGGAGACCCAGTACTTC
j_gene: TRBJ2-5; d_gene: .; v_gene: TRBV7-2; len: 13; abundance: .; CDR3aa: CASSFDAKETQYF; CDR3nt: TGTGCCAGCAGCTTTGACGCCAAAGAGACCCAGTACTTC
j_gene: TRBJ1-2; d_gene: TRBD1; v_gene: TRBV10-2; len: 15; abundance: .; CDR3aa: CASSWTGGENYGYTF; CDR3nt: TGCGCCAGCAGCTGGACAGGAGGAGAGAACTATGGCTACACCTTC
j_gene: TRBJ2-7; d_gene: .; v_gene: TRBV11-1; len: 16; abundance: .; CDR3aa: CASSSPLGGASYEQYF; CDR3nt: TGTGCCAGCAGCTCACCCTTAGGGGGGGCTTCCTACGAGCAGTACTTC
j_gene: TRBJ2-5; d_gene: TRBD2; v_gene: TRBV19; len: 17; abundance: .; CDR3aa: CASSIDGGSASQETQYF; CDR3nt: TGTGCCAGTAGTATTGACGGCGGGAGTGCTTCCCAAGAGACCCAGTACTTC
j_gene: TRBJ1-2; d_gene: TRBD1; v_gene: TRBV6-2/TRBV6-3; len: 17; abundance: .; CDR3aa: CASSPRTGGLVYYGYTF; CDR3nt: TGTGCCAGCAGCCCCAGGACAGGGGGGCTAGTTTACTATGGCTACACCTTC
j_gene: TRBJ1-2; d_gene: .; v_gene: TRBV28; len: 13; abundance: .; CDR3aa: CASSAGTQGGYTF; CDR3nt: TGTGCCAGCAGCGCCGGGACACAAGGTGGCTACACCTTC
j_gene: TRBJ2-7; d_gene: TRBD2; v_gene: TRBV19; len: 14; abundance: .; CDR3aa: CASSIGGGVYEQYF; CDR3nt: TGTGCCAGTAGTATCGGCGGGGGGGTATACGAGCAGTACTTC